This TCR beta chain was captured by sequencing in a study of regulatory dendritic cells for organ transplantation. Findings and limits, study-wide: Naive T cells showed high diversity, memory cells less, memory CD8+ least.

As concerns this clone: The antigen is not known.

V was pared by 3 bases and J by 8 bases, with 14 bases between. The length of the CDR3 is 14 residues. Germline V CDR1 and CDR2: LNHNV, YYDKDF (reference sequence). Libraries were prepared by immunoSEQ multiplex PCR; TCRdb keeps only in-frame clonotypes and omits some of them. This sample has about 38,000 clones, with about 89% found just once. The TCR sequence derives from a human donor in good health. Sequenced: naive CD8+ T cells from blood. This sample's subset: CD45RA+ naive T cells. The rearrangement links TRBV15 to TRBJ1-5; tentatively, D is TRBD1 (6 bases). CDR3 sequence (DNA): TGTGCCACCAGCAGTCACAGGGACGGGGAGCCCCAGCATTTT. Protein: CATSSHRDGEPQHF.